This TCR beta chain was observed in a study of PD-1 blockade in classical Hodgkin lymphoma. Repertoires were generated with immunoSEQ multiplex PCR, while TCRdb's copy carries only in-frame clones and drops some. The sample lists over 85,000 clones; about 92% were seen once. Trimming shortened V by 0 bases and J by 0 bases, and 17 bases separated the two germline ends. CDR3 length equals 18 residues. The germline CDR1 and CDR2 sequences are MNHNS and SASEGT. Time point specified: cycle 4 day 1 (C4D1), after 5 to 7 weeks of nivolumab. After autologous stem cell transplantation all patients relapsed, and prior brentuximab vedotin exposure differed between cohorts.

This TCR was sampled from a human donor with classical Hodgkin lymphoma. V gene TRBV6-1 combines with J gene TRBJ1-2; D is unresolved. Source: peripheral blood mononuclear cells (PBMCs), taken before the fourth cycle of nivolumab. The CDR3 is CASSEARGRGGANYGYTF. CDR3 nucleotides: TGTGCCAGCAGTGAAGCGCGAGGGCGCGGAGGCGCTAACTATGGCTACACCTTC.